These T cell receptor beta chains were read from a single sample in a study of blood T cell repertoires in COVID-19. Clones were read by immunoSEQ multiplex PCR, and TCRdb kept only the in-frame ones, dropping some. Of some 120,000 clones listed, roughly 85% were seen once; the top ten hold under 3%. The sequenced sample consisted of peripheral blood. These receptors all come from a young man with acute or convalescent COVID-19. Both conserved end residues are part of each CDR3. Each record gives: CDR3 length, D gene, V gene, J gene, clone size, CDR3 DNA, CDR3 protein. The D gene is left open where the match is weak. Only some rows state a clone size, as once, few, many or a class for expanded clones.

len: 14
d_gene: TRBD1
v_gene: TRBV3-1/TRBV3-2
j_gene: TRBJ2-7
abundance: NA
CDR3nt: TGTGCCAGCAGCCTCTGGGACAGGGGGAACGAGCAGTACTTC
CDR3aa: CASSLWDRGNEQYF

len: 14
d_gene: NA
v_gene: TRBV6-5
j_gene: TRBJ1-2
abundance: NA
CDR3nt: TGTGCCAGCAGTTACTCGATGGCAGGGGATGGCTACACCTTC
CDR3aa: CASSYSMAGDGYTF

len: 13
d_gene: TRBD2
v_gene: TRBV11-3
j_gene: TRBJ2-3
abundance: NA
CDR3nt: TGTGCCAGCAGCTTAGATCGCAGGACTAGGCAGTATTTT
CDR3aa: CASSLDRRTRQYF

len: 16
d_gene: NA
v_gene: TRBV15
j_gene: TRBJ2-3
abundance: NA
CDR3nt: TGTGCCACCAGCAGAGATATTAGCGGCGGGGCAGATACGCAGTATTTT
CDR3aa: CATSRDISGGADTQYF

len: 18
d_gene: TRBD2
v_gene: TRBV4-3
j_gene: TRBJ2-2
abundance: NA
CDR3nt: TGCGCCAGCAGCCAAGGTACTAGCGGGACGGGGAACACCGGGGAGCTGTTTTTT
CDR3aa: CASSQGTSGTGNTGELFF

len: 16
d_gene: NA
v_gene: TRBV19
j_gene: TRBJ1-3
abundance: NA
CDR3nt: TGTGCCAGTAGTATCGGGAGCTCCATCTCTGGAAACACCATATATTTT
CDR3aa: CASSIGSSISGNTIYF

len: 11
d_gene: NA
v_gene: TRBV20-1
j_gene: TRBJ1-2
abundance: NA
CDR3nt: TGCAGTGGTCAGGGAAACTATGGCTACACCTTC
CDR3aa: CSGQGNYGYTF

len: 14
d_gene: TRBD1
v_gene: TRBV2
j_gene: TRBJ1-2
abundance: NA
CDR3nt: TGTGCCAGCAGCTTGGGACAGGGGCACTATGGCTACACCTTC
CDR3aa: CASSLGQGHYGYTF

len: 18
d_gene: TRBD2
v_gene: TRBV10-3
j_gene: TRBJ2-2
abundance: NA
CDR3nt: TGTGCCATCAGTGAGTCGGCAGGGAGGGCCACCACCCCCGGGGAGCTGTTTTTT
CDR3aa: CAISESAGRATTPGELFF

len: 13
d_gene: NA
v_gene: TRBV12-3/TRBV12-4
j_gene: TRBJ1-2
abundance: NA
CDR3nt: TGTGCCAGCAGTTTAGGAGTCAACTATGGCTACACCTTC
CDR3aa: CASSLGVNYGYTF

len: 17
d_gene: TRBD2
v_gene: TRBV14
j_gene: TRBJ2-2
abundance: NA
CDR3nt: TGTGCCAGCAGCCCCACTTTGGTAGCGGGGGGGCCCGGGGAGCTGTTTTTT
CDR3aa: CASSPTLVAGGPGELFF

len: 21
d_gene: TRBD2
v_gene: TRBV6-4
j_gene: TRBJ2-3
abundance: NA
CDR3nt: TGTGCCAGCAGTGACTCAAGGGGACTAGCGGGAGGCCAGTGGGGCACAGATACGCAGTATTTT
CDR3aa: CASSDSRGLAGGQWGTDTQYF

len: 16
d_gene: NA
v_gene: TRBV7-8
j_gene: TRBJ1-5
abundance: NA
CDR3nt: TGTGCCAGCAGCACGACATTAGGGGGAACAGGTCAGCCCCAGCATTTT
CDR3aa: CASSTTLGGTGQPQHF

len: 14
d_gene: TRBD1
v_gene: TRBV10-3
j_gene: TRBJ2-2
abundance: NA
CDR3nt: TGTGCCATCGAAGGGACAGGGGGCACCGGGGAGCTGTTTTTT
CDR3aa: CAIEGTGGTGELFF

len: 16
d_gene: NA
v_gene: TRBV19
j_gene: TRBJ2-2
abundance: NA
CDR3nt: TGTGCCAGTGGTGATGGTTGGGGCTCGAACACCGGGGAGCTGTTTTTT
CDR3aa: CASGDGWGSNTGELFF

len: 16
d_gene: NA
v_gene: TRBV4-3
j_gene: TRBJ2-3
abundance: NA
CDR3nt: TGCGCCAGCAGCCAATATCGGTGGCTAGGCTCAGATACGCAGTATTTT
CDR3aa: CASSQYRWLGSDTQYF

len: 15
d_gene: NA
v_gene: TRBV7-2
j_gene: TRBJ1-3
abundance: NA
CDR3nt: TGTGCCAGCCTAGCCCTTGGGGGGTTTGGAAACACCATATATTTT
CDR3aa: CASLALGGFGNTIYF

len: 15
d_gene: NA
v_gene: TRBV7-9
j_gene: TRBJ1-2
abundance: NA
CDR3nt: TGTGCCAGCAGCTCCGACAGTGGAGCTAACTATGGCTACACCTTC
CDR3aa: CASSSDSGANYGYTF

len: 13
d_gene: NA
v_gene: TRBV5-1
j_gene: TRBJ1-2
abundance: once
CDR3nt: TGCGCCAGCAGCTTGGACAACGCCTATGGCTACACCTTC
CDR3aa: CASSLDNAYGYTF

len: 15
d_gene: TRBD1
v_gene: TRBV10-1
j_gene: TRBJ1-2
abundance: once
CDR3nt: TGCGCCAGCAGTGCCTCCGACAGGGATGGCTATGGCTACACCTTC
CDR3aa: CASSASDRDGYGYTF

len: 12
d_gene: TRBD1
v_gene: TRBV5-1
j_gene: TRBJ2-7
abundance: NA
CDR3nt: TGCGCCAGCGCAGGGGGTTCCTACGAGCAGTACTTC
CDR3aa: CASAGGSYEQYF

len: 14
d_gene: NA
v_gene: TRBV19
j_gene: TRBJ1-1
abundance: NA
CDR3nt: TGTGCCAGTAGGAGCCTGACAGAGAACACTGAAGCTTTCTTT
CDR3aa: CASRSLTENTEAFF

len: 15
d_gene: TRBD1
v_gene: TRBV20-1
j_gene: TRBJ2-7
abundance: NA
CDR3nt: TGCAGTGCTAGTGAACAGGGGGCCTATGTGCACGAGCAGTACTTC
CDR3aa: CSASEQGAYVHEQYF

len: 15
d_gene: TRBD2
v_gene: TRBV7-9
j_gene: TRBJ2-1
abundance: NA
CDR3nt: TGTGCCAGCAGCTTAGGCGGGGGGGCCTGGGATGAGCAGTTCTTC
CDR3aa: CASSLGGGAWDEQFF

len: 13
d_gene: TRBD1
v_gene: TRBV7-3
j_gene: TRBJ1-5
abundance: NA
CDR3nt: TGTGCCAGCAGTCAGGGGGCGAGTCAGCCCCAGCATTTT
CDR3aa: CASSQGASQPQHF

len: 16
d_gene: TRBD1
v_gene: TRBV4-1
j_gene: TRBJ2-7
abundance: many
CDR3nt: TGCGCCAGCAGCCCTTCGGGACAGCTGAGCTCCTACGAGCAGTACTTC
CDR3aa: CASSPSGQLSSYEQYF

len: 16
d_gene: TRBD2
v_gene: TRBV5-1
j_gene: TRBJ2-3
abundance: NA
CDR3nt: TGCGCCAGCAGCTTTAAGACTAGCGGGGGGCCAGATACGCAGTATTTT
CDR3aa: CASSFKTSGGPDTQYF

len: 14
d_gene: TRBD1
v_gene: TRBV9
j_gene: TRBJ1-1
abundance: NA
CDR3nt: TGTGCCAGCAGCACGGGACAGGTGAACACTGAAGCTTTCTTT
CDR3aa: CASSTGQVNTEAFF